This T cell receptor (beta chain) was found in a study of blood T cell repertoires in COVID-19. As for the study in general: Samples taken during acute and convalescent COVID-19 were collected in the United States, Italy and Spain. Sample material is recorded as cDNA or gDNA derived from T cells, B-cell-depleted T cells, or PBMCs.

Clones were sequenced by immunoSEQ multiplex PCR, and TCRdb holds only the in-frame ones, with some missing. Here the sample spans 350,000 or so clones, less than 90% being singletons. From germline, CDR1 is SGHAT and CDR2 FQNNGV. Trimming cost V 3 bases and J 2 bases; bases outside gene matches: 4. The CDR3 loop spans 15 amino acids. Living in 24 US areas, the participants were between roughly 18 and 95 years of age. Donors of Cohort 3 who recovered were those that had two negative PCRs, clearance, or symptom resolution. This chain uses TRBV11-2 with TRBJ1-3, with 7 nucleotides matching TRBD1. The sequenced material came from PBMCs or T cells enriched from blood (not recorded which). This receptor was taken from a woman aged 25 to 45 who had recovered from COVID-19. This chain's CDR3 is CASSLDRPAGNTIYF. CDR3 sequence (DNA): TGTGCCAGCAGCTTGGACAGGCCAGCTGGAAACACCATATATTTT.